The rows below give T cell receptor beta chains drawn from one sample of a study of blood T cell repertoires in COVID-19. This table comes from immunoSEQ multiplex PCR, and its TCRdb copy is limited to in-frame clones, with some not included. The table includes fewer than 40,000 clones, about 88% detected once. Material for sequencing was peripheral blood. The receptors stem from a man between 65 and 79 years old with active COVID-19. Each CDR3 is given without its conserved first and last residue. Not all rows give a size; the values are once, few, many and, for expanded clones, a class.

>once|TRBV5-1|TRBJ1-2
ASSPRMVGYGYT
>NA|TRBV30|TRBJ1-1
AWSHTGGGTEAF
>NA|TRBV2|TRBJ1-1
ASSNPWRGAKTEAF
>NA|TRBV19|TRBJ2-2
ASRRGANTGELF
>NA|TRBV2|TRBJ1-1
ASRLQGLNTEAF
>NA|TRBV30|TRBJ1-5
AWTLGAASPNQPQH
>NA|TRBV23-1|TRBJ1-3
ASRSLRSSGNTIY
>NA|TRBV4-3|TRBJ1-2
ASSARQGRGYGYT
>NA|TRBV28|TRBJ2-1
ATSGAGGAYNEQF
>NA|TRBV24-1|TRBJ2-5
ATSDPPMATQY
>NA|TRBV5-4|TRBJ2-1
ASSSGPGGVSYNEQF
>NA|TRBV28|TRBJ2-3
ASSLSAGGRTDTQY
>NA|TRBV11-2|TRBJ1-6
ASSPGMGSPLH
>NA|TRBV5-4|TRBJ2-7
ASSLALAGNNEQY
>NA|TRBV6-2/TRBV6-3|TRBJ2-1
ASSTSGVNEQF
>NA|TRBV7-3|TRBJ2-5
ASSPTRTGEETQY
>NA|TRBV10-3|TRBJ1-5
AISVMASDQPQH
>NA|TRBV19|TRBJ1-1
AERESDEAF
>NA|TRBV6-2/TRBV6-3|TRBJ1-1
ASSPSGTGFSEAF
>NA|TRBV7-9|TRBJ2-3
ASTQRYGSGGEDTQY
>NA|TRBV7-2|TRBJ2-5
ASSGGGLQETQY
>NA|TRBV6-1|TRBJ1-4
ASSEAGVGRTNEKLF
>NA|TRBV7-2|TRBJ2-1
ASSLEGGLADNEQF
>NA|TRBV6-2/TRBV6-3|TRBJ2-4
ASSSPPGGSAKNIQY
>NA|TRBV25-1|TRBJ2-3
ASTRQLSTDTQY
>NA|TRBV28|TRBJ2-1
ASRDGQSSYNEQF
>NA|TRBV3-1/TRBV3-2|TRBJ2-1
ASTFTGTAPVDEQF
>NA|TRBV11-3|TRBJ2-7
ASSDVRGHDEQY
>once|TRBV12-3/TRBV12-4|TRBJ2-2
ATAQGNTGELF
>NA|TRBV20-1|TRBJ2-1
SASKRGPNEQF
>NA|TRBV6-5|TRBJ2-7
ASRSRQSSAYEQY